A single sample is the source of the 9 T cell receptor beta chains below, sequenced in a study of T cell repertoires in cytomegalovirus infection. TCRdb reprocessed the reads via MiXCR and lists one record per CDR3 protein. The data hold fewer than 200,000 distinct CDR3 sequences, with about 21% observed a single time. Sequencing was carried out using PBMCs. All receptors derive from a human donor in good health (CMV status not recorded). Some clones in this sample may be carry-over from other donors' samples.

In this sample, this clonotype turned up many times. The chain is built from TRBV29-1 and TRBJ1-2; 8 bases are shared with TRBD1. This CDR3 has 15 amino acids. In germline, CDR1 is SQVTM, CDR2 ANQGSEA. Trimming cost V 2 bases and J 5 bases; bases outside gene matches: 10. CDR3 sequence: CSVEMGQALFYGYTF. The CDR3 region has the DNA TGCAGCGTTGAAATGGGACAGGCACTTTTTTATGGCTACACCTTC.

This clonotype was seen repeatedly, ten times or more. The chain is built from TRBV6-1 and TRBJ1-5, with 10 nucleotides matching TRBD1. CDR1 and CDR2 (germline): MNHNS, SASEGT. CDR3 length equals 19 residues. With V trimmed by 4 bases and J by 4 bases, 16 bases remained unmatched. This CDR3 is CASSGTGGLAPQGNQPQHF. The CDR3 DNA follows: TGTGCCAGCAGTGGGACAGGGGGGCTGGCACCTCAGGGAAATCAGCCCCAGCATTTT.

In this sample, this clonotype turned up a few times. This chain connects TRBV7-6 to TRBJ1-5, with D possibly TRBD1 on 5 matching bases. This CDR3 has 14 residues. Germline V gene sequence: CDR1 SGHVS, CDR2 FNYEAQ. V was shortened by 1 base and J by 4 bases, with 8 bases between the two germline ends. DNA of the CDR3: TGTGCCAGCAGCTTAGGGGCAGGGAATCAGCCCCAGCATTTT. Protein sequence: CASSLGAGNQPQHF.

This clonotype was counted ten times or more. This rearrangement joins TRBV19 to TRBJ1-1, with D possibly being TRBD1 (6 bases). Germline V gives CDR1 LNHDA, CDR2 SQIVND (reference sequence). Trimming cost V 3 bases and J 1 base, with 18 bases left between them. The CDR3 is 17 amino acids. The CDR3 is CASSITGQTRSNTEAFF. Written as DNA, the CDR3 is TGTGCCAGTAGTATTACCGGACAGACGAGGTCGAACACTGAAGCTTTCTTT.

There are a few counts of this clonotype. The chain couples TRBV6-6 to TRBJ2-1; D possibly corresponds to TRBD1 (7 bases). V was trimmed by 6 bases and J by 8 bases, leaving 23 bases between them. Germline lookup yields CDR1 MNHNY and CDR2 SVGAGI (reference sequence). The CDR3 is made up of 16 amino acids. CDR3 DNA: TGTGCCAGCAGCCCTGGGGACAGTTCACGCGGGGATGAGCAGTTCTTC. Protein: CASSPGDSSRGDEQFF.

This clonotype was seen many times. The CDR3 sequence: CASSETSGTQETQYF. The CDR3 DNA reads TGTGCCAGCAGCGAAACTAGCGGAACCCAAGAGACCCAGTACTTC. J is TRBJ2-5 and V is TRBV7-3; 8 positions agree with TRBD2. V lost 5 bases to trimming and J lost 1 base; unmatched junction nucleotides: 6. Germline CDR1 reads SGHTA; CDR2 reads FQGTGA. There are 15 residues in the CDR3.

This clonotype has a count of ten or more. This chain joins TRBV29-1 and TRBJ2-7; 11 bases agree with TRBD1. With 4 bases clipped from V and 4 bases from J, the junction kept 9 bases outside the gene matches. The germline gives CDR1 SQVTM, CDR2 ANQGSEA. The CDR3 spans 15 residues. CDR3 residues: CSVASGTGGLYEQYF. The DNA of the CDR3 is TGCAGCGTTGCATCCGGGACAGGGGGATTATACGAGCAGTACTTC.

This clonotype was detected only a few times. The chain recombines TRBV11-3 with TRBJ2-3; 8 bases align to TRBD2. With 6 bases clipped from V and 1 base from J, the junction kept 6 bases outside the gene matches. CDR3 size: 15 residues. Germline CDR1 and CDR2: SGHNT and YENEEA. The CDR3 spells CASSQAGAGTDTQYF. The CDR3 coding sequence is TGTGCCAGCAGTCAAGCGGGGGCCGGCACAGATACGCAGTATTTT.

The rearrangement links TRBV19 to TRBJ2-7; 8 bases align to TRBD2. V was clipped by 6 bases and J by 0 bases; unmatched bases: 1. The CDR3 covers 13 residues. From germline, CDR1 is LNHDA and CDR2 SQIVND (reference sequence). Written as DNA, the CDR3 is TGTGCCAGTAGCGGGAGGGTCTCCTACGAGCAGTACTTC. Protein: CASSGRVSYEQYF.